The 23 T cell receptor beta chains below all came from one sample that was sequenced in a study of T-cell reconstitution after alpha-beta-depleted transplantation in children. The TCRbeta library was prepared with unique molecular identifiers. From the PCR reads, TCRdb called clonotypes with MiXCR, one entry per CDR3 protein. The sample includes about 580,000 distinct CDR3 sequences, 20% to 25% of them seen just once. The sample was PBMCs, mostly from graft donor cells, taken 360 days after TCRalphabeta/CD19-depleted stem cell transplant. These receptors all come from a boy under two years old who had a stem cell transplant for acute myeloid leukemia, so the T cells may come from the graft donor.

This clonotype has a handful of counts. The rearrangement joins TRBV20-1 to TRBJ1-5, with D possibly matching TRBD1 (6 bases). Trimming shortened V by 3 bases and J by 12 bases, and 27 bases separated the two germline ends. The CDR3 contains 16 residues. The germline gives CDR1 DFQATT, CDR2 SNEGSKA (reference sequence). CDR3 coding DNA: TGCAGTGCTAGCGGGTCGGGGACACAGTTGGGGTTGGGCCAGCATTTT. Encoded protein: CSASGSGTQLGLGQHF.

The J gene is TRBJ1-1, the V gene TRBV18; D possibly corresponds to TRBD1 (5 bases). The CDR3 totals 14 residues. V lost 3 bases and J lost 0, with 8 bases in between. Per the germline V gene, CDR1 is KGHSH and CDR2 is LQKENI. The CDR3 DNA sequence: TGTGCCAGCTCACCGAGACAGATGAACACTGAAGCTTTCTTT. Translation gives CASSPRQMNTEAFF. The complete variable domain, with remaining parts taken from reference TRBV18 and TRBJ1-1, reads NAGVMQNPRHLVRRRGQEARLRCSPMKGHSHVYWYRQLPEEGLKFMVYLQKENIIDESGMPKERFSAEFPKEGPSILRIQQVVRGDSAAYFCASSPRQMNTEAFFGQGTRLTVV.

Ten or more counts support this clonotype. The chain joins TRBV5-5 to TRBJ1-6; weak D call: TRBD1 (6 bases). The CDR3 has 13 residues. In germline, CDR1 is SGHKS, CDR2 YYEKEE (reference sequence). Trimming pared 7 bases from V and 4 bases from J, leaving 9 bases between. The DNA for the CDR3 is TGTGCCAGCTCGGGACATTATAATTCACCCCTCCACTTT. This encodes CASSGHYNSPLHF.

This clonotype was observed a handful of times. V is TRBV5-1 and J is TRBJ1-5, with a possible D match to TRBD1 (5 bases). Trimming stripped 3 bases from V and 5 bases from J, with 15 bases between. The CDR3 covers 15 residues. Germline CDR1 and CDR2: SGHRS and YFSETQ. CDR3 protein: CASSSPGSWDQPQHF. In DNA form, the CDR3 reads TGCGCCAGCAGCTCCCCAGGGAGTTGGGATCAGCCCCAGCATTTT.

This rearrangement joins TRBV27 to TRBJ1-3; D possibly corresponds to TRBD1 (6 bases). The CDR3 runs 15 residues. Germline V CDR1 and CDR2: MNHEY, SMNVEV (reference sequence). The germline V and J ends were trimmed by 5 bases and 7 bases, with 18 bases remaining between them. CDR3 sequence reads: CASSPLRGDRNTIYF. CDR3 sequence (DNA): TGTGCCAGCAGTCCCCTCAGGGGAGATCGGAACACCATATATTTT.

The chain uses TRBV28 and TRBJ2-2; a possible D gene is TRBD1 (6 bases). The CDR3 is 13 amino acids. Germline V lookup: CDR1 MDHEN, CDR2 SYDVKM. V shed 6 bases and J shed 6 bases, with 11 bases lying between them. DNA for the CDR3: TGTGCCAGCAGATACCACAGGGCCGGGGAGCTGTTTTTT. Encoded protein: CASRYHRAGELFF.

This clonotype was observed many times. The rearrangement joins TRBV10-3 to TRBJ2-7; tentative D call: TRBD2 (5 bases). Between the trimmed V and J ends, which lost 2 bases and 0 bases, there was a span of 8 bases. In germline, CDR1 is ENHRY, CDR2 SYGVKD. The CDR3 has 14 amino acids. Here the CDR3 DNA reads TGTGCCATCAGTGAGCGGGGTACCTCCTACGAGCAGTACGTC. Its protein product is CAISERGTSYEQYV.

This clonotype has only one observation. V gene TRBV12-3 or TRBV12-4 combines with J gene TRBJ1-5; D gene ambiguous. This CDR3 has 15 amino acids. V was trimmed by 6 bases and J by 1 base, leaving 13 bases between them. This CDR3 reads CASSPSLRSNQPQHF. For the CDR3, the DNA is TGTGCCAGCAGCCCTAGTTTAAGGAGCAATCAGCCCCAGCATTTT.

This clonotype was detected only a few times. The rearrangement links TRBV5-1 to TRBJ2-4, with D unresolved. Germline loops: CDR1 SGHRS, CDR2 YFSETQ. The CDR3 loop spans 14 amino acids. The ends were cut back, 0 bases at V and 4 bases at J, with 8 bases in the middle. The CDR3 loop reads CASSLDSRKNIQYF. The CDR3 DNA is TGCGCCAGCAGCTTGGACAGTAGAAAAAACATTCAGTACTTC. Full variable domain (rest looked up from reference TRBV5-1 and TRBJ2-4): KAGVTQTPRYLIKTRGQQVTLSCSPISGHRSVSWYQQTPGQGLQFLFEYFSETQRNKGNFPGRFSGRQFSNSRSEMNVSTLELGDSALYLCASSLDSRKNIQYFGAGTRLSVL.

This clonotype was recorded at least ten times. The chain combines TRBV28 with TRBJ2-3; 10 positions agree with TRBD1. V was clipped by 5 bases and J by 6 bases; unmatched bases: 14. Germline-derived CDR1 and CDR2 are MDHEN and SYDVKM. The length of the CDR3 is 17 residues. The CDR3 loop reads CASSPMTTGGMGDTQYF. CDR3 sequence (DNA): TGTGCCAGCAGTCCAATGACGACAGGGGGCATGGGTGATACGCAGTATTTT. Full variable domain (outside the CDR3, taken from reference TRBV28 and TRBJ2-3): DVKVTQSSRYLVKRTGEKVFLECVQDMDHENMFWYRQDPGLGLRLIYFSYDVKMKEKGDIPEGYSVSREKKERFSLILESASTNQTSMYLCASSPMTTGGMGDTQYFGPGTRLTVL.

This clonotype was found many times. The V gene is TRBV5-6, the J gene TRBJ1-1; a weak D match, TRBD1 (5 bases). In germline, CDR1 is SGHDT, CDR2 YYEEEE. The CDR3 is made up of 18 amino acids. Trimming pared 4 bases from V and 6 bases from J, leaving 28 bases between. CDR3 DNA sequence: TGTGCCAGCAGCATTGAAATGAGGCGGGGACCCAATGCGGCTGAAGCTTTCTTT. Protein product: CASSIEMRRGPNAAEAFF.

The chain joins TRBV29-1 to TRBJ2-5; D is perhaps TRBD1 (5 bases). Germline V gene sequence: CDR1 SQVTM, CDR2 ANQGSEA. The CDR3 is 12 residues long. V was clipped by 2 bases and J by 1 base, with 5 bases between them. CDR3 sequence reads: CSVERGQETQYF. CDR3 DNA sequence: TGCAGCGTTGAAAGGGGCCAAGAGACCCAGTACTTC.

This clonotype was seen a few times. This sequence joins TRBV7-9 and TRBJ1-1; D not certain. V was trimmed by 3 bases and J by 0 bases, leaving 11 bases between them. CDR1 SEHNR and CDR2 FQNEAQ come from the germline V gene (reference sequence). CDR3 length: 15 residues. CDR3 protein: CASSFLPGLNTEAFF. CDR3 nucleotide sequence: TGTGCCAGCAGCTTCTTGCCGGGATTGAACACTGAAGCTTTCTTT.

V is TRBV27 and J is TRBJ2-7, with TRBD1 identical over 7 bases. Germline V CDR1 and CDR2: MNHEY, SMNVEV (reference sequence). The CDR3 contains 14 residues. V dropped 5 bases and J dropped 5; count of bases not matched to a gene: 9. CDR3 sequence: CASSATGERHEQYV. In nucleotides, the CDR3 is TGTGCCAGCAGTGCCACAGGGGAAAGGCACGAGCAGTACGTC.

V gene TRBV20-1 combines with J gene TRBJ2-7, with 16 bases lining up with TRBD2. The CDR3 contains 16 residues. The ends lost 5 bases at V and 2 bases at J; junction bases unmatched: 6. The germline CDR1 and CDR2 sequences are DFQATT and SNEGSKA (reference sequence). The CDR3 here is CSAGGTSGGAPYEQYF. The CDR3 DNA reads TGCAGTGCTGGGGGGACTAGCGGGGGGGCCCCCTACGAGCAGTACTTC.

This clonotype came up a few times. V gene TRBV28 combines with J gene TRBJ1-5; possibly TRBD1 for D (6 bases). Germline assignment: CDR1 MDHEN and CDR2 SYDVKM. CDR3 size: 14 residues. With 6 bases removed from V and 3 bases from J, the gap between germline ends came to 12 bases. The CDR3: CASRPTGANQPQHF. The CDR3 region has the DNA TGTGCCAGCAGACCCACGGGGGCCAATCAGCCCCAGCATTTT.

The CDR3, as DNA: TGTGCCAGCGGGCGGAACCAAGAGACCCAGTACTTC. This translates into CASGRNQETQYF. The chain recombines TRBV6-5 with TRBJ2-5, with D unclear. The V end was cut by 8 bases, the J end by 0 bases, with 7 bases between. Looked up from germline, CDR1 is MNHEY and CDR2 is SVGAGI. This CDR3 spans 12 amino acids.

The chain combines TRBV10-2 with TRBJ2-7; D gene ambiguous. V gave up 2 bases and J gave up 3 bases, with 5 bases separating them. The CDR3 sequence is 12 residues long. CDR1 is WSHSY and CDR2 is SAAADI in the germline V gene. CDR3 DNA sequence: TGCGCCAGCAGTGAGCCCGTCTACGAGCAGTACTTC. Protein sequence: CASSEPVYEQYF.

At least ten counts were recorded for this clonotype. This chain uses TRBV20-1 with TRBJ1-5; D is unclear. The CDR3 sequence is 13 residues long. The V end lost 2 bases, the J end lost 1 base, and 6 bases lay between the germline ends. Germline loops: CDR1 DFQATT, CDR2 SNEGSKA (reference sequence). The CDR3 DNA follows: TGCAGTGCTAGACTACGAAGCAATCAGCCCCAGCATTTT. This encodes CSARLRSNQPQHF.

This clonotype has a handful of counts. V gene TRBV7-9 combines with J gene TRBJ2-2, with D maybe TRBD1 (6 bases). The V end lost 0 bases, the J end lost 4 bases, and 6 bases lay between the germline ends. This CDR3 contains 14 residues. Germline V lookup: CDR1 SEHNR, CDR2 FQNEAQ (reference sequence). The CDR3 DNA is TGTGCCAGCAGCTTAGCGGGGGCCACCGGGGAGCTGTTTTTT. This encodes CASSLAGATGELFF. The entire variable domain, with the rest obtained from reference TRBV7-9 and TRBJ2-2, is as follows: DTGVSQNPRHKITKRGQNVTFRCDPISEHNRLYWYRQTLGQGPEFLTYFQNEAQLEKSRLLSDRFSAERPKGSFSTLEIQRTEQGDSAMYLCASSLAGATGELFFGEGSRLTVL.

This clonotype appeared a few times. Written as DNA, the CDR3 is TGTGCCAGCAGTCTCCGCGCGGGCCGGAACACTGAAGCTTTCTTT. The encoded protein is CASSLRAGRNTEAFF. This sequence joins TRBV12-3 or TRBV12-4 and TRBJ1-1, with no clear D. This CDR3 is 15 amino acids long. Trimming took 5 bases from V and 1 from J, leaving 14 bases between them.

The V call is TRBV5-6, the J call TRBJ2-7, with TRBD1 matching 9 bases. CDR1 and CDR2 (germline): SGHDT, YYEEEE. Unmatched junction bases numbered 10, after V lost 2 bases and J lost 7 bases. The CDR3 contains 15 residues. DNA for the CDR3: TGTGCCAGCAGCTTTCGACCCGGGACAGGGAGTGAGCAGTACGTC. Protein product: CASSFRPGTGSEQYV.

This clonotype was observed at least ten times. The CDR3 is CASSKRIGGNTIYF. The CDR3 DNA reads TGTGCCAGCAGTAAGCGGATCGGGGGAAACACCATATATTTT. The genes are TRBV12-3 or TRBV12-4 and TRBJ1-3; D not certain. V lost 5 bases to trimming and J lost 4 bases, with 12 bases between them. The CDR3 contains 14 residues.